Presented here are 10 T cell receptor beta chains from one specimen sequenced in a study of CD8 T cells in Susac syndrome. Random hexamers were used to reverse transcribe the RNA input (about 0.45 to 1 ug). TCRdb fed the immunoSEQ multiplex PCR reads into MiXCR, producing one record per CDR3 protein. Among 160,000 or so distinct CDR3 sequences, 90% to 95% were seen once, and the ten largest hold 0.12%. The sample comprised CD4+ T cells from PBMCs. The receptors derive from a human donor with Susac syndrome.

This chain joins TRBV5-5 and TRBJ2-2; D possibly corresponds to TRBD1 (5 bases). The germline CDR1 and CDR2 sequences are SGHKS and YYEKEE (reference sequence). V shed 4 bases and J shed 7 bases, with 14 bases lying between them. CDR3 length: 14 amino acids. The CDR3 DNA reads TGTGCCAGCAGCATCGCCCCAGGGATCGGGGAGCTGTTTTTT. It specifies CASSIAPGIGELFF.

The rearrangement uses TRBV5-4 and TRBJ2-5, with 7 bases that match TRBD2. In germline, CDR1 is SGHNT, CDR2 YYREEE (reference sequence). The CDR3 covers 15 residues. V gave up 0 bases and J gave up 2 bases; unmatched junction bases: 4. CDR3 sequence: CASSLEGGGQETQYF. DNA for the CDR3: TGTGCCAGCAGCTTGGAAGGCGGGGGACAAGAGACCCAGTACTTC.

The chain combines TRBV12-3 or TRBV12-4 with TRBJ1-1, with a tentative D call TRBD1 (5 bases). The CDR3 loop spans 11 amino acids. The germline V and J ends were trimmed by 6 bases and 10 bases, with 12 bases remaining between them. In DNA form, the CDR3 reads TGTGCCAGCAGCCCAGGGTTCGGAGCTTTCTTT. Protein sequence: CASSPGFGAFF.

This chain joins TRBV4-1 and TRBJ2-5, with D unresolved. CDR3 length: 15 residues. The germline CDR1 and CDR2 sequences are MGHRA and YSYEKL. V was trimmed by 0 bases and J by 1 base, leaving 9 bases between them. CDR3 DNA sequence: TGCGCCAGCAGCCAAGACGTGGCAGGCCAAGAGACCCAGTACTTC. Its translation: CASSQDVAGQETQYF.

The chain joins TRBV30 to TRBJ1-5; weak D call: TRBD1 (6 bases). The CDR3 consists of 15 residues. V lost 2 bases and J 7 bases, leaving 18 bases between the germline ends. Germline V gives CDR1 GTSNPN, CDR2 SVGIG (reference sequence). CDR3 DNA: TGTGCCTGGAGTAGAGAAGGGAGGGGGATACAGCCCCAGCATTTT. Translating gives CAWSREGRGIQPQHF.

This chain uses TRBV7-6 with TRBJ1-4, with 8 bases identical to TRBD1. The germline CDR1 and CDR2 sequences are SGHVS and FNYEAQ. Unmatched junction bases numbered 6, after V lost 4 bases and J lost 5 bases. The CDR3 length is 15 residues. CDR3 coding DNA: TGTGCCAGCAGCTCCCAGGGGGCTTTCAATGAAAAACTGTTTTTT. This encodes CASSSQGAFNEKLFF.

The chain is built from TRBV5-1 and TRBJ2-3, with TRBD1 matching over 10 bases. Germline trimming cut 6 bases from V and 4 bases from J; bases unmatched to any gene: 11. This CDR3 has 16 amino acids. Germline loops: CDR1 SGHRS, CDR2 YFSETQ. The CDR3 bases are TGCGCCAGCACCAAAGCTGACAGGGGGCCCGCAGATACGCAGTATTTT. It specifies CASTKADRGPADTQYF. Filled out from reference TRBV5-1 and TRBJ2-3, the complete variable domain reads KAGVTQTPRYLIKTRGQQVTLSCSPISGHRSVSWYQQTPGQGLQFLFEYFSETQRNKGNFPGRFSGRQFSNSRSEMNVSTLELGDSALYLCASTKADRGPADTQYFGPGTRLTVL.

The J gene is TRBJ2-5, the V gene TRBV5-1, with D perhaps TRBD1 (6 bases). V was cut by 4 bases and J by 1 base, with 14 bases left in between. CDR1 SGHRS and CDR2 YFSETQ come from the germline V gene. The CDR3 spans 15 residues. The CDR3 spells CASSQTTGRQETQYF. The CDR3 bases are TGCGCCAGCAGCCAAACGACAGGCCGCCAAGAGACCCAGTACTTC.

This clonotype was seen just once. J is TRBJ2-3 and V is TRBV5-1; D gene ambiguous. Trimming took off 1 base at V and 0 bases at J, with 6 bases between the two ends. The germline V gene has CDR1 SGHRS and CDR2 YFSETQ. CDR3 size: 14 residues. CDR3: CASSLHKSTDTQYF. The CDR3 coding sequence is TGCGCCAGCAGCTTGCATAAGAGCACAGATACGCAGTATTTT. The variable domain in full, with the rest retrieved from reference TRBV5-1 and TRBJ2-3, is KAGVTQTPRYLIKTRGQQVTLSCSPISGHRSVSWYQQTPGQGLQFLFEYFSETQRNKGNFPGRFSGRQFSNSRSEMNVSTLELGDSALYLCASSLHKSTDTQYFGPGTRLTVL.

The chain joins TRBV5-1 to TRBJ1-2; D remains ambiguous. Germline-derived CDR1 and CDR2 are SGHRS and YFSETQ. Trimming took off 4 bases at V and 1 base at J, with 17 bases between the two ends. The CDR3 has 16 residues. CDR3 protein: CASSQPTLMGNYGYTF. CDR3 DNA sequence: TGCGCCAGCAGCCAACCGACCCTGATGGGTAACTATGGCTACACCTTC.